This TCR beta chain was sequenced in a study of blood T cell repertoires in COVID-19 (dated by TCRdb to 2020 to 2021). Background on the whole study: Samples from collaborators originated in the United States, Italy and Spain and spanned both the acute and convalescent phases of COVID-19. The prospective study material was composed of cDNA or gDNA derived from T cells, B-cell-depleted T cells, or PBMCs. Deeply sampled blood TCRbeta repertoires from subjects exposed to, actively infected with, or recovered from COVID-19 were included in the dataset. A freely available public database, intended as a resource for researchers studying the immune response to SARS-CoV-2, is where the repertoires were released. Samples were obtained from the ongoing ImmuneRACE study (first 160 participants) and from 1,254 subjects provided by 6 global collaborators. The sample metadata nearly always contained a de-identified subject ID, COVID-19 status, age in years and sex. HLA class I and class II types, where available, came from metadata supplied by the sample provider rather than from assay-based typing. The paper as a whole reports these results and caveats: Clinical and demographic metadata were provided uncurated, with the amount varying by source and participant.

Regarding this clone: Its antigen remains unidentified. Per-base quality was not reported, and no clone a single base away is much larger than it.

The immunoSEQ Assay, a bias-controlled multiplex PCR, was used to amplify TCRbeta CDR3 regions from genomic DNA. As for the original processing: Within the assay, amplification of reference gene primers was used to estimate how many nucleated cells each sample contained. Sequence reads were collapsed and filtered to measure the absolute abundance of every unique TCRbeta CDR3 rearrangement. Productive Simpson clonality was computed per sample as the square root of Simpson's diversity index over productive rearrangements. Entries here come from immuneACCESS through TCRdb and include only in-frame sequences with V and J called. Some clones fail to appear in such tables; in the studies checked, an unresolved V gene covers under half of the shortfall, and the cause of the remainder is unknown. D and trimming were read from the DNA, whereas the V and J calls and clone size are those reported in that table. This sample has approximately 350,000 clones in its table, and roughly nine tenths of those were observed once. The ten most abundant clones make up roughly 0.99% of the sample.

Participants in the prospective study were enrolled through a virtual design, were aged roughly 18 to 100 years, and lived in roughly 24 United States geographic areas. Cohort assignment in the prospective study relied on participant-reported clinical history from a screening survey and a study questionnaire. For ImmuneRACE Cohort 3, a participant was defined as recovered based on two consecutive negative NP/OP PCR tests, clearance by a healthcare professional, or resolution of symptoms. Mobile phlebotomists in the prospective study collected whole blood, serum and a nasopharyngeal or oropharyngeal swab from every participant. Prospective study participants could optionally give additional blood draws and questionnaires over an approximately two-month period. Before DNA extraction, prospective study blood samples were shipped either frozen or at room temperature. The V end loses 4 bases and the J end loses 1 base, and a stretch of 13 bases separates them. Including the terminal cysteine and phenylalanine, the CDR3 comprises 15 residues. Only the CDR3 DNA stays, 45 bases, in frame from base 1. From a lookup of the germline V gene, CDR1 and CDR2 are LGHNA and YNFKEQ.

Rearrangement joined TRBV4-2 to TRBJ2-5, and the D gene may be TRBD1, 6 bases matching. Material: PBMCs or T cells enriched from blood (not recorded which). The receptor's source is a man between 18 and 29 years old who had recovered from COVID-19. The encoded CDR3 is CASSREQGIQETQYF. The bases are TGTGCCAGCAGCCGCGAACAGGGTATCCAAGAGACCCAGTACTTC.